The next 15 T cell receptor beta chains were all read from a single sample in a study of T cells in Graves' hyperthyroidism and ophthalmopathy (dated by TCRdb to the late 2010s). The library was built by means of multiplex PCR. The instrument given in TCRdb is Illumina HiSeq 2000. The TCR beta CDR3 regions were amplified from RNA transcripts. A first-round RT-PCR of the TCR CDR3 used the HTBI primer set with the Qiagen OneStep RT-PCR kit. Starting from the raw public reads, TCRdb applied fastp trimming at Q25, assembled clones with MiXCR and retained in-frame beta chains. Under each unique CDR3 protein, matching rows form one entry showing the most common genes and DNA. In all, the sample holds 500,000 to 800,000 distinct CDR3 sequences, and 45% of those were seen once. Less than 8.5% of the sample comes from the top ten. What was sequenced was peripheral blood or thyroid tissue (not recorded which). These receptors all stem from an adult man with Graves' disease, either hyperthyroidism or ophthalmopathy (not recorded which).

The J gene is TRBJ2-7, the V gene TRBV7-3; 9 bases map to TRBD2. This CDR3 is 17 amino acids long. Germline loops: CDR1 SGHTA, CDR2 FQGTGA. V shed 5 bases, J shed 0 bases, and the junction held 11 bases outside the gene matches. CDR3 amino acids: CASSQDSGGPFSYEQYF. CDR3 coding DNA: TGTGCCAGCAGCCAGGATAGCGGGGGCCCTTTCTCCTACGAGCAGTACTTC.

The chain joins TRBV5-6 to TRBJ1-6; TRBD1 agrees at 10 bases. Germline values: CDR1 SGHDT, CDR2 YYEEEE. The CDR3 consists of 17 residues. The V segment lost 5 bases and the J segment 9 bases; nucleotides outside the gene matches: 14. Here the CDR3 reads CASRNGQGVFSGSPLHF. The CDR3 nucleotides are TGTGCCAGCAGAAATGGACAGGGGGTATTCTCTGGTTCACCCCTCCACTTT. The complete variable domain, with remaining parts taken from reference TRBV5-6 and TRBJ1-6, reads DAGVTQSPTHLIKTRGQQVTLRCSPKSGHDTVSWYQQALGQGPQFIFQYYEEEERQRGNFPDRFSGHQFPNYSSELNVNALLLGDSALYLCASRNGQGVFSGSPLHFGNGTRLTVT.

The chain uses TRBV2 and TRBJ1-6; D is ambiguous. V was trimmed by 6 bases and J by 4 bases, leaving 19 bases between them. The CDR3 covers 17 residues. The germline CDR1 and CDR2 sequences are SNHLY and FYNNEI. The CDR3 reads CASSQNRRGRYNSPLHF. CDR3 DNA: TGTGCCAGCAGCCAAAACAGAAGAGGACGATATAATTCACCCCTCCACTTT.

The table lists this clonotype with many counts. The chain has TRBV7-2 and TRBJ2-5; D is perhaps TRBD1 or TRBD2 (7 bases each). This CDR3 spans 15 amino acids. The V end was cut by 4 bases, the J end by 3 bases, with 15 bases between. Germline lookup yields CDR1 SGHTA and CDR2 FQGNSA. For the CDR3, the DNA is TGTGCCAGCAGCTGGGGGGGAGGGGGCGAAGAGACCCAGTACTTC. Its translation: CASSWGGGGEETQYF.

The genes are TRBV5-5 and TRBJ1-3; a weak D match, TRBD1 (5 bases). With 4 bases removed from V and 0 bases from J, the gap between germline ends came to 14 bases. The CDR3 length is 16 residues. From germline, CDR1 is SGHKS and CDR2 YYEKEE (reference sequence). CDR3 nucleotides: TGTGCCAGCAGCCAAGATGAGGGGAGCTCTGGAAACACCATATATTTT. This sequence encodes CASSQDEGSSGNTIYF.

V is TRBV25-1 and J is TRBJ1-4; D ambiguous. This CDR3 comprises 13 residues. V was cut by 5 bases and J by 7 bases, with 11 bases left in between. CDR1 is MGHDK and CDR2 is SYGVNS in the germline V gene. The CDR3 DNA follows: TGTGCCAGCAGTTTATCTGGTTTTGAAAAACTGTTTTTT. Its translation: CASSLSGFEKLFF.

This clonotype was observed at least ten times. The chain couples TRBV6-5 to TRBJ1-5; D may be TRBD1 (6 bases). There are 13 residues in the CDR3. Germline V lookup: CDR1 MNHEY, CDR2 SVGAGI. V lost 7 bases and J lost 6, with 13 bases in between. The CDR3 spells CASMVGQSQPQHF. CDR3 nucleotide sequence: TGTGCCAGCATGGTCGGACAGTCTCAGCCCCAGCATTTT.

This clonotype was seen repeatedly, ten times or more. The gene calls are TRBV24-1 and TRBJ1-5; D is ambiguous. The CDR3 is made up of 16 amino acids. The V and J ends lost 3 bases and 1 base respectively, with 12 bases between them. Per the germline V gene, CDR1 is KGHDR and CDR2 is SFDVKD. CDR3 sequence reads: CATSDRAGGSNQPQHF. The CDR3 DNA reads TGTGCCACCAGTGATCGCGCGGGAGGGAGCAATCAGCCCCAGCATTTT.

This clonotype appeared many times. The chain has TRBV29-1 and TRBJ1-2; 7 nucleotides agree with TRBD1. This CDR3 has 13 amino acids. CDR1 is SQVTM, CDR2 ANQGSEA, per germline. The ends lost 4 bases at V and 4 bases at J; junction bases unmatched: 6. As DNA, the CDR3 is TGCAGCGTTGCACGACAGGGTTCCTATGGCTACACCTTC. This translates into CSVARQGSYGYTF.

Regarding this clonotype: A much bigger clone sits one base away, suggesting this may be a read error. The chain carries TRBV7-9 and TRBJ2-5, with D perhaps TRBD1 or TRBD2 (5 bases each). This CDR3 comprises 14 residues. Germline lookup yields CDR1 SEHNR and CDR2 FQNEAQ (reference sequence). CDR3 bases: TGTGCCAGCGGCTTATCAGGGAGACCAGAGACCCAGTACTTC. It encodes CASGLSGRPETQYF.

The chain has TRBV20-1 and TRBJ1-1; D unclear. CDR3 length: 13 amino acids. Germline CDR1 is DFQATT and CDR2 is SNEGSKA (reference sequence). The germline V and J ends were trimmed by 1 base and 0 bases, with 6 bases remaining between them. CDR3 protein: CSARGGLNTEAFF. The CDR3 region has the DNA TGCAGTGCTAGAGGGGGTTTGAACACTGAAGCTTTCTTT.

The rearrangement joins TRBV6-5 to TRBJ2-7, with 7 bases fitting TRBD1. The CDR3 spans 15 residues. The V segment lost 2 bases and the J segment 3 bases; nucleotides outside the gene matches: 7. Germline CDR1 is MNHEY and CDR2 is SVGAGI. CDR3 DNA sequence: TGTGCCAGCAGTTACGGGTCAGGGGGTGACTACGAGCAGTACTTC. Residues: CASSYGSGGDYEQYF.

Notes on this clonotype: One end of the junction fails to match germline, which may point to a read error. The chain couples TRBV15 to TRBJ1-5, with D unclear. The CDR3 runs 13 residues. Germline V gene sequence: CDR1 LNHNV, CDR2 YYDKDF (reference sequence). The DNA for the CDR3 is TGTGCCAGCAGCTTCGGAGGCAATCAGCTCCAGCATTTT. It yields the protein CASSFGGNQLQHF.

A few counts support this clonotype. The chain combines TRBV19 with TRBJ1-2; no firm D call. CDR1 and CDR2 from the germline V gene are LNHDA and SQIVND (reference sequence). Deletions cut 11 bases from V and 0 bases from J, with 13 bases between. CDR3 length equals 13 residues. CDR3 DNA: TGTGCCTCGGGTCAGAAAGCTAACTATGGCTACACCTTC. Its protein is CASGQKANYGYTF.

CDR3 DNA sequence: TGTGCCAGCAGGTCCGGCCTTTCAACTAATGAAAAACTGTTTTTT. This codes for CASRSGLSTNEKLFF. The rearrangement uses TRBV12-3 or TRBV12-4 and TRBJ1-4; D is unresolved. The V gene lost 6 bases and the J gene lost 0 bases, with 11 bases spanning the gap. This CDR3 has 15 residues.